This T cell receptor (beta chain) emerged from a study of cytomegalovirus exposure and HLA in healthy donors. This clone was seen only a few times. As yet, its antigen is unknown. Primers: 60 Vbeta forward and 13 Jbeta reverse. The data were produced by immunoSEQ multiplex PCR, yet TCRdb's version contains in-frame clones alone and is incomplete. The sample yields 150,000 to 200,000 clones, 70% to 90% seen once. The CDR3 runs 15 residues. Germline V gene sequence: CDR1 LNHDA, CDR2 SQIVND (reference sequence). V shed 3 bases, J shed 6 bases, and the junction held 5 bases outside the gene matches. General study points: Presence/absence analyses treated sequencing depth as roughly uniform across donors. A later analysis linked a missense variant in DCLRE1C to the trimming of TCR beta V and J genes.

The specimen sequenced was PBMCs. The chain has TRBV19 and TRBJ2-1, with 10 bases identical to TRBD1. The clonotype comes from a man between 18 and 35 years old in good health and CMV-seropositive. CDR3 amino acids: CASSIPGQGFNEQFF. The CDR3 region has the DNA TGTGCCAGTAGTATTCCGGGACAGGGGTTCAATGAGCAGTTCTTC.